The 25 T cell receptor beta chains reported below all come from one sample, sequenced in a study of shared clonotypes between healthy human individuals. The data were produced by immunoSEQ multiplex PCR, yet TCRdb's version contains in-frame clones alone and is incomplete. The profile shows 600,000 to 800,000 clones, 72% of them singletons. Sequenced sample: memory CD4+ T cells sorted from blood. Subset noted: CD45RA-negative fraction. These receptors came from a woman aged 25 to 45 in good health.

This clone was detected only a few times. The chain recombines TRBV7-6 with TRBJ2-3; TRBD1 matches 8 bases. CDR1 and CDR2 (germline): SGHVS, FNYEAQ. The CDR3 length is 15 residues. V was pared by 5 bases and J by 4 bases, with 8 bases of the junction left unmatched. The CDR3 bases are TGTGCCAGCAGCAGACAGGGGTCTAGTTCAGATACGCAGTATTTT. Translation gives CASSRQGSSSDTQYF.

This clone appeared a few times. The CDR3 DNA sequence: TGCGCCAGCAGCCGGGTGGACGGGGTTGGGGAGACCCAGTACTTC. Translation gives CASSRVDGVGETQYF. V is TRBV5-1 and J is TRBJ2-5, with D perhaps matching TRBD2 (5 bases). Germline CDR1 SGHRS, CDR2 YFSETQ. The CDR3 is 15 amino acids. The V and J ends lost 4 bases and 5 bases respectively, with 18 bases between them.

The CDR3 here is CASSLQGSGNTIYF. In DNA, the CDR3 is TGCGCCAGCAGCCTACAGGGGTCTGGAAACACCATATATTTT. V and J are TRBV4-1 and TRBJ1-3; TRBD1 matches 7 bases. J gave up 1 base and V 4 bases, and 1 base lay outside the gene matches. Germline CDR1 MGHRA, CDR2 YSYEKL. This CDR3 region has 14 residues.

In DNA form, the CDR3 reads TGTGCCAGCAGCTCCCAAGGGGCTAGCGGATACGAGCAGTACTTC. It codes for CASSSQGASGYEQYF. The chain joins TRBV9 to TRBJ2-7; 7 bases fit TRBD2. The CDR3 has 15 residues. Germline V gene sequence: CDR1 SGDLS, CDR2 YYNGEE. J gave up 4 bases and V 4 bases, and 11 bases lay outside the gene matches.

In regard to this clone: Within the sample, other DNA sequences also encode this same CDR3. This rearrangement joins TRBV28 to TRBJ1-5; D may be TRBD1 (5 bases). Germline CDR1 and CDR2: MDHEN and SYDVKM. This CDR3 is built from 14 residues. V shed 5 bases and J shed 7 bases, with 15 bases lying between them. CDR3 DNA sequence: TGTGCCAGCAGTCCCCGCCAGGGCGGGCAGCCCCAGCATTTT. This encodes CASSPRQGGQPQHF.

The chain joins TRBV19 to TRBJ1-2; D call uncertain. CDR1 is LNHDA, CDR2 SQIVND, per germline (reference sequence). V lost 7 bases, J lost 0 bases, and 9 bases lay in between. CDR3 length: 13 amino acids. The CDR3 spells CASTPWANYGYTF. The CDR3 nucleotides read TGTGCCAGTACCCCTTGGGCTAACTATGGCTACACCTTC.

The chain carries TRBV6-5 and TRBJ2-7; D gene uncertain. Germline CDR1 and CDR2: MNHEY and SVGAGI. The CDR3 is made up of 15 amino acids. Trimming took 6 bases from V and 0 from J, leaving 15 bases between them. In DNA, the CDR3 is TGTGCCAGCAGCTCATTCGGTTTGGGCTCCTACGAGCAGTACTTC. Amino acid sequence: CASSSFGLGSYEQYF.

The chain employs TRBV7-8 and TRBJ2-7; TRBD2 matches 10 bases. The CDR3 is made up of 13 amino acids. Unmatched junction bases numbered 0, after V lost 1 base and J lost 6 bases. Germline V gene sequence: CDR1 SGHVS, CDR2 FQNEAQ. CDR3 DNA sequence: TGTGCCAGCAGCTTAGGGACTAGCGGCGAGCAGTACTTC. Translated: CASSLGTSGEQYF.

The chain recombines TRBV6-4 with TRBJ2-1, with D possibly matching TRBD1 (5 bases). Germline V gives CDR1 MRHNA, CDR2 SNTAGT. Deletions cut 8 bases from V and 6 bases from J, with 20 bases between. This CDR3 spans 15 amino acids. DNA for the CDR3: TGTGCCAGCGAACAAGGGGTCCATGGACGCAATGAGCAGTTCTTC. This sequence encodes CASEQGVHGRNEQFF.

This sequence joins TRBV7-9 and TRBJ2-5, with 10 bases lining up with TRBD2. Germline trimming cut 6 bases from V and 4 bases from J; bases unmatched to any gene: 8. This CDR3 contains 15 residues. CDR1 is SEHNR and CDR2 is FQNEAQ in the germline V gene (reference sequence). In DNA form, the CDR3 reads TGTGCCAGCAGTGCTAGCGGGAGCGCGGTAGAGACCCAGTACTTC. Encoded protein: CASSASGSAVETQYF. The whole variable domain, remainder taken from reference TRBV7-9 and TRBJ2-5, is DTGVSQNPRHKITKRGQNVTFRCDPISEHNRLYWYRQTLGQGPEFLTYFQNEAQLEKSRLLSDRFSAERPKGSFSTLEIQRTEQGDSAMYLCASSASGSAVETQYFGPGTRLLVL.

V usage is TRBV10-1 and J usage is TRBJ2-7; TRBD1 is a possible D gene (5 bases). The CDR3 has 15 residues. With 4 bases removed from V and 5 bases from J, the gap between germline ends came to 18 bases. CDR1 WNHNN and CDR2 SYGVQD come from the germline V gene (reference sequence). The CDR3 is CASSGGRTNTDEQYF. The CDR3 DNA reads as TGCGCCAGCAGTGGTGGAAGGACAAATACGGACGAGCAGTACTTC.

The chain combines TRBV18 with TRBJ2-1; weak D call: TRBD1 (6 bases). Trimming took off 3 bases at V and 0 bases at J, with 12 bases between the two ends. This CDR3 spans 16 amino acids. The germline V gene has CDR1 KGHSH and CDR2 LQKENI. CDR3: CASSPQGPPSYNEQFF. CDR3 nucleotides: TGTGCCAGCTCACCGCAGGGGCCCCCCTCCTACAATGAGCAGTTCTTC.

This clone showed up many times. The rearrangement uses TRBV15 and TRBJ2-6; unclear D gene. Trimming stripped 8 bases from V and 1 base from J, with 6 bases between. This CDR3 has 13 amino acids. CDR1 and CDR2 from the germline V gene are LNHNV and YYDKDF (reference sequence). DNA of the CDR3: TGTGCCACCTCGCGTTCTGGGGCCAACGTCCTGACTTTC. Its translation: CATSRSGANVLTF.

This sequence joins TRBV29-1 and TRBJ1-1; weak D call: TRBD1 (5 bases). The CDR3 has 15 residues. Between the trimmed V and J ends, which lost 1 base and 3 bases, there was a span of 15 bases. CDR1 is SQVTM, CDR2 ANQGSEA, per germline. This chain's CDR3 is CSVEGGRRGHTEAFF. CDR3 nucleotide sequence: TGCAGCGTTGAAGGGGGCAGGAGGGGCCACACTGAAGCTTTCTTT.

The chain combines TRBV15 with TRBJ2-5, with TRBD2 as a possible D gene (6 bases). Germline loops: CDR1 LNHNV, CDR2 YYDKDF (reference sequence). The germline V and J ends were trimmed by 3 bases and 4 bases, with 15 bases remaining between them. This CDR3 comprises 15 residues. The CDR3 loop is CATSSSGGGRETQYF. As DNA, the CDR3 is TGTGCCACCAGCAGCTCAGGCGGAGGGCGAGAGACCCAGTACTTC.

Ten or more counts support this clone. This chain connects TRBV7-2 to TRBJ1-5, with 8 bases matching TRBD1. Trimming at V came to 1 base and at J to 5 bases, leaving 7 bases not matched to a gene. CDR3 length: 16 amino acids. The germline CDR1 and CDR2 sequences are SGHTA and FQGNSA. The CDR3 DNA follows: TGTGCCAGCAGCTTAGAAGTTGGCAGGGGGCATCAGCCCCAGCATTTT. Translating gives CASSLEVGRGHQPQHF.

J is TRBJ2-5 and V is TRBV4-2; 9 nucleotides agree with TRBD1. Per the germline V gene, CDR1 is LGHNA and CDR2 is YNFKEQ. The CDR3 covers 15 residues. J was trimmed by 5 bases and V by 0 bases; bases with no gene match: 4. The CDR3 loop is CASSQETGGRETQYF. CDR3 DNA sequence: TGTGCCAGCAGCCAAGAGACAGGGGGAAGGGAGACCCAGTACTTC.

The V gene is TRBV9, the J gene TRBJ1-2, with 8 bases lining up with TRBD1. J was trimmed by 2 bases and V by 0 bases; bases with no gene match: 0. The CDR3 covers 14 residues. The germline V gene has CDR1 SGDLS and CDR2 YYNGEE. The chain's CDR3 is CASSVGTGNYGYTF. The DNA of the CDR3 is TGTGCCAGCAGCGTAGGGACAGGGAACTATGGCTACACCTTC.

The chain employs TRBV11-2 and TRBJ2-7, with TRBD1 identical over 8 bases. The V segment lost 1 base and the J segment 1 base; nucleotides outside the gene matches: 9. There are 17 residues in the CDR3. The germline V gene has CDR1 SGHAT and CDR2 FQNNGV. This CDR3 reads CASSLVLPGTGSYEQYF. CDR3 nucleotides: TGTGCCAGCAGCTTAGTTCTCCCGGGGACAGGTTCCTACGAGCAGTACTTC.

This clone was observed a few times. This sequence joins TRBV14 and TRBJ2-7; D remains unclear. The CDR3 loop spans 13 amino acids. Trimming stripped 1 base from V and 6 bases from J, with 10 bases between. CDR1 is SGHDN, CDR2 FVKESK, per germline. CDR3 in amino acids: CASSQGRAFEQYF. The CDR3 coding sequence is TGTGCCAGCAGCCAAGGACGAGCATTCGAGCAGTACTTC.

This chain connects TRBV5-8 to TRBJ1-4, with D unresolved. Looked up from germline, CDR1 is SGHTS and CDR2 is YDEGEE. The CDR3 length is 13 residues. V gave up 0 bases and J gave up 6 bases, with 6 bases separating them. CDR3 sequence: CASSLEVHEKLFF. The CDR3 nucleotides read TGTGCCAGCAGCTTGGAGGTACATGAAAAACTGTTTTTT.

This CDR3 reads CAWGSKFF. The DNA of the CDR3 is TGTGCCTGGGGGTCGAAGTTCTTC. The chain carries TRBV30 and TRBJ2-1; D ambiguous. The CDR3 runs to 8 residues. The germline V gene has CDR1 GTSNPN and CDR2 SVGIG (reference sequence). V was cut by 5 bases and J by 14 bases, with 7 bases left in between.

This rearrangement joins TRBV7-9 to TRBJ1-5, with 9 positions matching TRBD1. The CDR3 is 16 amino acids. V lost 4 bases and J lost 2; bases outside the gene matches: 6. Germline CDR1 is SEHNR and CDR2 is FQNEAQ (reference sequence). The CDR3: CASSSQGAAGNQPQHF. For the CDR3, the DNA is TGTGCCAGCAGCTCACAGGGGGCGGCGGGCAATCAGCCCCAGCATTTT.

This clone was seen just once. The chain couples TRBV14 to TRBJ1-1; 7 bases line up with TRBD1. The CDR3 is 15 residues long. Germline V gene sequence: CDR1 SGHDN, CDR2 FVKESK. The V and J ends lost 7 bases and 0 bases, in that order; junction bases with no gene match: 8. The chain's CDR3 is CASIRTGSMNTEAFF. The DNA of the CDR3 is TGTGCCAGCATTCGGACAGGCTCTATGAACACTGAAGCTTTCTTT.

The chain joins TRBV21-1 to TRBJ2-1; the table's D call TRBD2 went unverified against the DNA. TRBV21-1 is described as a pseudogene. The length of the CDR3 is 16 residues. CDR3 sequence reads: CASSKVVTSGRNEQFF. CDR3 coding DNA: TGTGCCAGCAGCAAAGTAGTGACTAGCGGGAGAAATGAGCAGTTCTTC.